This TCR beta chain was profiled in a study of T cells in tuberculosis. Study-level background: In South Africa, adults with active tuberculosis were compared with IGRA-negative and latently infected IGRA-positive adolescents.

Each donor contributed around 100,000 T cells on average, unsorted. Generated by immunoSEQ multiplex PCR, the TCRdb table keeps only in-frame clones and is missing some. The table lists 25,000 or so clones, around 91% of them singletons. There are 16 residues in the CDR3. V shed 8 bases, J shed 4 bases, and the junction held 15 bases outside the gene matches. The germline gives CDR1 LNHDA, CDR2 SQIVND (reference sequence). The receptor was isolated from a donor aged 10-29 years with latent tuberculosis or without tuberculosis infection. The rearrangement joins TRBV19 to TRBJ2-3; TRBD1 matches 7 bases. The specimen sequenced was PBMCs. This CDR3 reads CASSGPGQLVPDTQYF. DNA of the CDR3: TGTGCCAGTTCCGGCCCGGGACAGTTGGTTCCAGATACGCAGTATTTT.